This T cell receptor beta chain appears in the sequencing data of a study of identifying expanded T cells in peripheral blood. Only one count was recorded for this clone. Antigen: not known. Findings and caveats of the study: Variance in clone template counts between roughly two-week samples significantly increased with total template count across all healthy donors.

Using immunoSEQ multiplex PCR, the repertoire was profiled, and TCRdb retains in-frame clones only, with some absent. The sample lists about 78,000 clones, 70% to 90% occurring once. V was clipped by 2 bases and J by 1 base; unmatched bases: 6. Germline V lookup: CDR1 MDHEN, CDR2 SYDVKM. The CDR3 has 16 residues. No infections or other immune events were documented during collection. The TCR was taken from a person aged 18-70 years in good health. Sequenced sample: blood. The rearrangement uses TRBV28 and TRBJ2-7, with 9 bases aligning to TRBD1. The CDR3 here is CASSLLGGTGSYEQYF. CDR3 bases: TGTGCCAGCAGTTTACTTGGTGGGACAGGGTCCTACGAGCAGTACTTC.